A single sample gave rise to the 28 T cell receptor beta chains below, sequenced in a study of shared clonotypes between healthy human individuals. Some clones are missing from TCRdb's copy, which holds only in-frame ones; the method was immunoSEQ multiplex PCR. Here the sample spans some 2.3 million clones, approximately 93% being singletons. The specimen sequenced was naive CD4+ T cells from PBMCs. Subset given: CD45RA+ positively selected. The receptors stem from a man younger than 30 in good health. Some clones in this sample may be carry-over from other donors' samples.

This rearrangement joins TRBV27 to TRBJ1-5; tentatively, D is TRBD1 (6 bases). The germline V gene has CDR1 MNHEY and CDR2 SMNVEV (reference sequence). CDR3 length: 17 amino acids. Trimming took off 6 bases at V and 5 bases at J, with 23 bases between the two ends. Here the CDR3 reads CASSLRRPGEWDQPQHF. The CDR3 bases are TGTGCCAGCAGCTTACGGCGGCCAGGGGAGTGGGATCAGCCCCAGCATTTT.

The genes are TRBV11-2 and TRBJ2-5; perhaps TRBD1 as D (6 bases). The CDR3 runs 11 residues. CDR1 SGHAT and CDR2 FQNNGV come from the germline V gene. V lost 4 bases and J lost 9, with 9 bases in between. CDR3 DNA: TGTGCCAGCAGCTCTGGACAGTCCCAGTACTTC. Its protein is CASSSGQSQYF.

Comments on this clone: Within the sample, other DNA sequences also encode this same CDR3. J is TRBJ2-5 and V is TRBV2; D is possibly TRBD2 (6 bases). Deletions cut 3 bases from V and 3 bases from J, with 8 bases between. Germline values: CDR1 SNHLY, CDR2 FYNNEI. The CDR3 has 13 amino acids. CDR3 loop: CASSDGGKETQYF. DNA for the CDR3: TGTGCCAGCAGTGACGGGGGTAAAGAGACCCAGTACTTC.

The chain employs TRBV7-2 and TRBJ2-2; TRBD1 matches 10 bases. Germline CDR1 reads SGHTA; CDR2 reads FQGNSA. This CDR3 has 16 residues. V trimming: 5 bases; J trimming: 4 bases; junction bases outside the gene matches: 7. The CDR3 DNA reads TGTGCCAGCAGCGCCTTCGGGACAGGGGTCACCGGGGAGCTGTTTTTT. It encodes CASSAFGTGVTGELFF.

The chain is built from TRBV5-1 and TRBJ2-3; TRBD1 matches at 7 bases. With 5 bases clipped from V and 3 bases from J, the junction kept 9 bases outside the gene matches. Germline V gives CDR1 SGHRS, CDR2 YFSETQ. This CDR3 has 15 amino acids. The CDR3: CASSLRQGVTDTQYF. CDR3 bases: TGCGCCAGCAGTTTGCGACAGGGTGTAACAGATACGCAGTATTTT.

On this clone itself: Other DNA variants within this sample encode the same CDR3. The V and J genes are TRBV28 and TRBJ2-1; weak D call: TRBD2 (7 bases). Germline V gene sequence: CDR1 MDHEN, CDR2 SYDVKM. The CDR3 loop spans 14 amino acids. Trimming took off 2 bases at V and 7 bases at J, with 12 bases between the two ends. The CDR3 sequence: CASSLGGAVNEQFF. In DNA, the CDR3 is TGTGCCAGCAGTTTAGGGGGGGCTGTAAATGAGCAGTTCTTC.

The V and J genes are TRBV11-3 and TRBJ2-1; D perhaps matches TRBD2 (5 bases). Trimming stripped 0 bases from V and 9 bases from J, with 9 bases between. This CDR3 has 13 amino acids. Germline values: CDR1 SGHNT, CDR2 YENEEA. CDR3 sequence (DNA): TGTGCCAGCAGCTTAGAAGGAGCGGCTGAGCAGTTCTTC. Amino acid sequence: CASSLEGAAEQFF.

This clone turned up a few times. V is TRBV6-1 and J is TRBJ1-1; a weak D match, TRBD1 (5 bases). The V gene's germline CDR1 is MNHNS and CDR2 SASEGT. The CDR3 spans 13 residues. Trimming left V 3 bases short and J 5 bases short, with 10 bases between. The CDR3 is CASSDLGVTEAFF. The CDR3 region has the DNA TGTGCCAGCAGTGACTTAGGGGTGACTGAAGCTTTCTTT.

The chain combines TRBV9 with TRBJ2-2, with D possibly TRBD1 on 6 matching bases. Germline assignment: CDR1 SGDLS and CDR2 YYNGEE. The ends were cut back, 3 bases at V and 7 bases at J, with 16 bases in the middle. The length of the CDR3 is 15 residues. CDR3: CASSASGVRDGELFF. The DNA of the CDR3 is TGTGCCAGCAGCGCCTCAGGGGTTCGAGACGGGGAGCTGTTTTTT.

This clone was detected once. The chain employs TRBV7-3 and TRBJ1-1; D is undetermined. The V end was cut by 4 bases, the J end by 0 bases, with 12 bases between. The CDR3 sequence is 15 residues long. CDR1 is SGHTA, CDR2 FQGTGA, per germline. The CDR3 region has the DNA TGTGCCAGCAGCTCTCTTGGGGTTATGAACACTGAAGCTTTCTTT. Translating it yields CASSSLGVMNTEAFF.

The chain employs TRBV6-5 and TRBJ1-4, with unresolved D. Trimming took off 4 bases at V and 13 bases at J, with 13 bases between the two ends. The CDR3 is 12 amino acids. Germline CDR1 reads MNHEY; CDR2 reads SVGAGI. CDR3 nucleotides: TGTGCCAGCAGTTCCGCCAGCCCCGGACTGTTTTTT. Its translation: CASSSASPGLFF.

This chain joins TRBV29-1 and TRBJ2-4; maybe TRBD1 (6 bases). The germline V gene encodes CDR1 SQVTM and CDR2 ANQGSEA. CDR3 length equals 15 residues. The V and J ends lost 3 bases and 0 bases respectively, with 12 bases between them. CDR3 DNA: TGCAGCGTTGAGAACAGGGCAGCAGCCAAAAACATTCAGTACTTC. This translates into CSVENRAAAKNIQYF.

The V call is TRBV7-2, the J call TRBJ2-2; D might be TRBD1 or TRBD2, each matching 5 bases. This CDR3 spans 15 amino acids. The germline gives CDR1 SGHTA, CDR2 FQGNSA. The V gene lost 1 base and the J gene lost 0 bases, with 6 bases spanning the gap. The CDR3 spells CASSLEGPNTGELFF. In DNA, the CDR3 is TGTGCCAGCAGCTTAGAGGGACCGAACACCGGGGAGCTGTTTTTT.

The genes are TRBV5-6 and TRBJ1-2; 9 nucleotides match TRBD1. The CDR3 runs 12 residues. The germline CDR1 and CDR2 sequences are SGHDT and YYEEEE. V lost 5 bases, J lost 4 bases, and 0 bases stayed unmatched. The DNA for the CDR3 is TGTGCCAGCAGACAGGGGGCCTATGGCTACACCTTC. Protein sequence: CASRQGAYGYTF.

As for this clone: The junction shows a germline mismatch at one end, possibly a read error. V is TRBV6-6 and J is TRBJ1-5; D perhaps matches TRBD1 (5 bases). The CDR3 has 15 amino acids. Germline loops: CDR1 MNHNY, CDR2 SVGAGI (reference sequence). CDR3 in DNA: TGTGCCAGCGGTTATTGGGACGGTAGCAATCAGCCCCAGCATTTT. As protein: CASGYWDGSNQPQHF.

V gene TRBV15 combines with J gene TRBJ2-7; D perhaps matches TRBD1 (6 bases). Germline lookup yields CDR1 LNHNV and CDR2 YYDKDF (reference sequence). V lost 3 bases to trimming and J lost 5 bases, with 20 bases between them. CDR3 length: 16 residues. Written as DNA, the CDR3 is TGTGCCACCAGCAGCCAAAAGAACAGGGTTAGCCACGAGCAGTACTTC. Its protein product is CATSSQKNRVSHEQYF.

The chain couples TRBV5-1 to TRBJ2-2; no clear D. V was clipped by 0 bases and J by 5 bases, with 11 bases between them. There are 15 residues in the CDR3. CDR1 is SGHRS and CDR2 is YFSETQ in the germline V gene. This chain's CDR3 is CASSLEGGKTGELFF. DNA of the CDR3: TGCGCCAGCAGCTTGGAGGGTGGCAAGACCGGGGAGCTGTTTTTT.

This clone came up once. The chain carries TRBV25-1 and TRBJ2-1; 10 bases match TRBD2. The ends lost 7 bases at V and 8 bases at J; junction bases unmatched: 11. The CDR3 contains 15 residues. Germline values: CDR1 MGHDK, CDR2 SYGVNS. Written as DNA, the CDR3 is TGTGCCAGCACCAAGGCCAGCGGGAGGGGTCATGAGCAGTTCTTC. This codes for CASTKASGRGHEQFF.

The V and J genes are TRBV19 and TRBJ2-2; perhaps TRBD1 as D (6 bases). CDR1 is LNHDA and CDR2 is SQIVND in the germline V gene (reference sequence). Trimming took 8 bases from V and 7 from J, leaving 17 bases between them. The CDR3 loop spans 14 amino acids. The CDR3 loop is CASHGQLTHGELFF. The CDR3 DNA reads TGTGCCAGTCACGGACAGCTAACACACGGGGAGCTGTTTTTT.

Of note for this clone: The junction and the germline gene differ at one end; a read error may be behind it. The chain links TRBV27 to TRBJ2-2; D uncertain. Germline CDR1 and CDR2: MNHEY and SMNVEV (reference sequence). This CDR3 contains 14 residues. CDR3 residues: CASSLYANAGELFF. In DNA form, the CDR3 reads TGTGCCAGCAGTCTGTACGCGAACGCCGGGGAGCTGTTTTTT.

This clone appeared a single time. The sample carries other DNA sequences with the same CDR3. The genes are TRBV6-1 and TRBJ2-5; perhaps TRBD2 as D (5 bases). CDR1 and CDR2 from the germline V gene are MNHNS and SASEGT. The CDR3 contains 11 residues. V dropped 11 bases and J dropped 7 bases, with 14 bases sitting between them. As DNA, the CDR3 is TGTGCCGGAAGAGGGTTCGGGACCCAGTACTTC. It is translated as CAGRGFGTQYF.

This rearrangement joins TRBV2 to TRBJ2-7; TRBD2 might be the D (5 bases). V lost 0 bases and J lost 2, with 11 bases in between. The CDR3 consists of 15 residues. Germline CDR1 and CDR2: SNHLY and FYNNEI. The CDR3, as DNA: TGTGCCAGCAGTGAAGCGAGGGCAGAACCCTACGAGCAGTACTTC. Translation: CASSEARAEPYEQYF.

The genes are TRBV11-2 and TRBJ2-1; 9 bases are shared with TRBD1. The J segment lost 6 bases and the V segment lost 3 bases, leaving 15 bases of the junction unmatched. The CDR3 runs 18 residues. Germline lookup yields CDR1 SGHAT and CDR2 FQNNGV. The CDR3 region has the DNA TGTGCCAGCAGCTTCCAGACAGGGGGTTCCCCGTTTATCAATGAGCAGTTCTTC. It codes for CASSFQTGGSPFINEQFF.

CDR3 in DNA: TGTGCCACCAGCAGAGGGGGACAGAACACCGGGGAGCTGTTTTTT. It encodes CATSRGGQNTGELFF. The rearrangement uses TRBV15 and TRBJ2-2; maybe TRBD1 (6 bases). The germline V gene has CDR1 LNHNV and CDR2 YYDKDF (reference sequence). The CDR3 totals 15 residues. V dropped 1 base and J dropped 1 base, with 7 bases sitting between them.

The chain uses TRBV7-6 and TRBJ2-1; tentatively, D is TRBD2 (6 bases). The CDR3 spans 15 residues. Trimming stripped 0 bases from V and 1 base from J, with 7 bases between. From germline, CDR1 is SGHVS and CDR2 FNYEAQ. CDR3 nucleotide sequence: TGTGCCAGCAGCTTAGCGGAGGGTTCCTACAATGAGCAGTTCTTC. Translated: CASSLAEGSYNEQFF.

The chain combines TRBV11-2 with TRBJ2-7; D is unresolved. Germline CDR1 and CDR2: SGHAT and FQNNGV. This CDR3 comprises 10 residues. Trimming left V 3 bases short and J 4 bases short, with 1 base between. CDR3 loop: CASSFYEQYF. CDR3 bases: TGTGCCAGCAGCTTTTACGAGCAGTACTTC.

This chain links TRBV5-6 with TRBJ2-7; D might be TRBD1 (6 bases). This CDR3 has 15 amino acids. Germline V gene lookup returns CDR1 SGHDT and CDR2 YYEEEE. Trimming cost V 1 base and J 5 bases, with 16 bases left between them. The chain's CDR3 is CASSLWAQGLNEQYF. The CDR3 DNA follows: TGTGCCAGCAGCTTGTGGGCACAGGGTCTGAACGAGCAGTACTTC.

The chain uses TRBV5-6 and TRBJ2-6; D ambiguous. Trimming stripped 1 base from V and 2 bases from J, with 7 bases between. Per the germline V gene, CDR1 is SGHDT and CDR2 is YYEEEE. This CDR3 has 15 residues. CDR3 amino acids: CASSLRATGANVLTF. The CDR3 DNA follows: TGTGCCAGCAGCTTGCGGGCGACTGGGGCCAACGTCCTGACTTTC.